The clone carrying this T cell receptor beta chain was picked up a small number of times. This sample is part of a study of T cells after yellow fever vaccination. Study information: Low-cell-number fractions underwent preparation using SMART-Seq v4 Ultra Low Input.

It was through 5'RACE template switching that TCR cDNA was made, with a universal primer site and UMIs added. TCRdb reanalysed the 5' RACE reads using MiXCR and keeps one entry per CDR3 protein. The sample consists of approximately 550,000 distinct CDR3 sequences, about 19% of them appearing once. CDR3 length equals 14 residues. Germline values: CDR1 SGHTA, CDR2 FQGNSA. The V and J ends lost 3 bases and 5 bases, in that order; junction bases with no gene match: 5. The sequence derives from a man aged 25 to 40 who received the YFV17D yellow fever vaccine. The sample consisted of PBMCs, taken 15 days after the yellow fever booster vaccination. The chain employs TRBV7-2 and TRBJ2-3, with 7 bases lining up with TRBD2. This CDR3 reads CASSFRDYGDTQYF. The CDR3 bases are TGTGCCAGCAGCTTCCGGGACTACGGAGATACGCAGTATTTT.